A selection of T cell receptor beta chains follows, all from one sample in a study of blood T cell repertoires in COVID-19. The method was immunoSEQ multiplex PCR; TCRdb's version includes in-frame clones alone and lacks a portion of them. Among approximately 170,000 clones listed, over 65% were seen once. The sequencing input was PBMCs or T cells enriched from blood (not recorded which). The receptors come from a woman in her 50s who had recovered from COVID-19. The CDR3 runs from the conserved cysteine through the conserved F or W. The D gene is left open where the match is weak. For some rows the clone size is stated as once, few or many, or as a class when expanded; others skip it.

TRBV30,TRBJ1-4,14,NA,NA,CAWIRGQGNEKLFF,TGTGCCTGGATTAGGGGCCAGGGAAATGAAAAACTGTTTTTT
TRBV27,TRBJ1-4,16,NA,TRBD1,CASSPRDSSRRRKLFF,TGTGCCAGCAGTCCCCGGGACAGCTCCCGCCGAAGGAAACTGTTTTTT
TRBV7-9,TRBJ1-5,13,NA,TRBD1,CASSRQGGQPQHF,TGTGCCAGCAGCCGACAGGGTGGTCAGCCCCAGCATTTT
TRBV19,TRBJ1-3,14,NA,NA,CASSPGRAGNTIYF,TGTGCCAGTAGTCCGGGCAGGGCTGGAAACACCATATATTTT
TRBV9,TRBJ2-2,20,NA,TRBD2,CASSPITLGLAGVDTGELFF,TGTGCCAGCAGCCCGATCACGCTGGGACTAGCGGGAGTCGACACCGGGGAGCTGTTTTTT
TRBV5-1,TRBJ1-2,14,few,NA,CASSLDRGGYGYTF,TGCGCCAGCAGCTTGGATCGGGGTGGTTATGGCTACACCTTC
TRBV2,TRBJ2-1,16,NA,NA,CASSEAATPTAPRGFF,TGTGCCAGCAGTGAAGCGGCTACACCTACGGCGCCGCGAGGGTTCTTC
TRBV18,TRBJ1-2,14,NA,NA,CASSPGGANYGYTF,TGTGCCAGCTCACCGGGGGGAGCTAACTATGGCTACACCTTC
TRBV18,TRBJ2-2,20,NA,TRBD1,CASSPSSNPGQGSSTGELFF,TGTGCCAGCTCACCCTCATCCAATCCCGGACAGGGTTCGAGCACCGGGGAGCTGTTTTTT
TRBV25-1,TRBJ1-4,15,few,NA,CASSQPGAGGGKLFF,TGTGCCAGCAGTCAACCCGGGGCCGGGGGGGGAAAACTGTTTTTT